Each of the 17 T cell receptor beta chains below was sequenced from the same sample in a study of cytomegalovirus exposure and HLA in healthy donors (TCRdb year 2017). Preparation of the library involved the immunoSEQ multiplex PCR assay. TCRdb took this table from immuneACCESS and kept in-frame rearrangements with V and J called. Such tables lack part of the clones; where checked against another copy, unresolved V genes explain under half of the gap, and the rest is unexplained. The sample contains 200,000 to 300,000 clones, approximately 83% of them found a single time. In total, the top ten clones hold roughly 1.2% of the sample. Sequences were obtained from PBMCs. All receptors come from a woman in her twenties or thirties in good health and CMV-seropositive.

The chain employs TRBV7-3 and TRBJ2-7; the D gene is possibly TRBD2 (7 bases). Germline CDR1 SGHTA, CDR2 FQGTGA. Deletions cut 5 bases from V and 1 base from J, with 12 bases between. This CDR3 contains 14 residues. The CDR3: CASSEGGTSYEQYF. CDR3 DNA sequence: TGTGCCAGCAGCGAGGGAGGGACATCCTACGAGCAGTACTTC.

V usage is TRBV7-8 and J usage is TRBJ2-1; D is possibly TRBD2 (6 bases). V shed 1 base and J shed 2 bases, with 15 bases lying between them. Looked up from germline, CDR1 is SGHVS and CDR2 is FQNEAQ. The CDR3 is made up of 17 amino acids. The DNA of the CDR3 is TGTGCCAGCAGCTTAGGGTTTCGGGAGTCCCCCTACAATGAGCAGTTCTTC. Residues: CASSLGFRESPYNEQFF.

The CDR3 loop is CASSFPLSRGYTF. For the CDR3, the DNA is TGTGCCAGCAGCTTTCCCCTTTCGCGGGGCTACACCTTC. The genes are TRBV6-6 and TRBJ1-2; no clear D gene. The V end lost 6 bases, the J end lost 8 bases, and 16 bases lay between the germline ends. The CDR3 runs 13 residues. Germline loops: CDR1 MNHNY, CDR2 SVGAGI (reference sequence).

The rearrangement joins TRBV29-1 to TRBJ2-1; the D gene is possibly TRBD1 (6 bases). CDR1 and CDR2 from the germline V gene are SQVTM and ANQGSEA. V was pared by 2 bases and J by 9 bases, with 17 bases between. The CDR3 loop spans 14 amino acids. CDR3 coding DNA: TGCAGCGTTGAAAGAATCCAGGTACAGGGTGAGCAGTTCTTC. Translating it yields CSVERIQVQGEQFF.

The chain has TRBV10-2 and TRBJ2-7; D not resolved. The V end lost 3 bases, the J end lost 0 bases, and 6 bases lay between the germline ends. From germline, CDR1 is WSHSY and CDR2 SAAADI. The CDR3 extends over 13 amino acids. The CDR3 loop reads CASSDASSYEQYF. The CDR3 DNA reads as TGCGCCAGCAGTGACGCCAGCTCCTACGAGCAGTACTTC.

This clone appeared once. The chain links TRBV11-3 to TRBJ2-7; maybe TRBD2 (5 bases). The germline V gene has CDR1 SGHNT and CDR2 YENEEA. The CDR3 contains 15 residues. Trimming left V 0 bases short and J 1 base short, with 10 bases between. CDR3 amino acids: CASSLEWRASYEQYF. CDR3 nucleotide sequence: TGTGCCAGCAGCTTAGAGTGGCGGGCATCCTACGAGCAGTACTTC.

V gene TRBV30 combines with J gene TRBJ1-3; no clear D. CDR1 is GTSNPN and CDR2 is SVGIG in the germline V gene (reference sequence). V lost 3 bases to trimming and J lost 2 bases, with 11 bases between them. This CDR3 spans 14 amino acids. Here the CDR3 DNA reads TGTGCCTGGAGCACGGGTGCGGCTGGAAACACCATATATTTT. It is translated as CAWSTGAAGNTIYF.

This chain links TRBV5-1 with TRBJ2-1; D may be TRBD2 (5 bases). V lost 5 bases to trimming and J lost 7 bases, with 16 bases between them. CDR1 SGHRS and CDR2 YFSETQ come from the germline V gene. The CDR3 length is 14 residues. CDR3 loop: CASSVGGVENEQFF. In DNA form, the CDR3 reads TGCGCCAGCAGTGTTGGAGGAGTAGAAAATGAGCAGTTCTTC.

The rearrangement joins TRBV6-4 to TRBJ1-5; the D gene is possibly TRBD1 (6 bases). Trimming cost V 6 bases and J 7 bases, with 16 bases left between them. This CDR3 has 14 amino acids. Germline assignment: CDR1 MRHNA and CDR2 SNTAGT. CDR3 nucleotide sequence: TGTGCCAGCAGCCCGTCAGGGGTGGGCCAGCCCCAGCATTTT. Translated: CASSPSGVGQPQHF.

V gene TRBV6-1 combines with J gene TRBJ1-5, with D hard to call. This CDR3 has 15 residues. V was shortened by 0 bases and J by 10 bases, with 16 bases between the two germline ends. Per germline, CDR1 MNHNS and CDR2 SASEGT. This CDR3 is CASSEARSIPDPQHF. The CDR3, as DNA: TGTGCCAGCAGTGAAGCGCGGAGTATCCCTGACCCCCAGCATTTT.

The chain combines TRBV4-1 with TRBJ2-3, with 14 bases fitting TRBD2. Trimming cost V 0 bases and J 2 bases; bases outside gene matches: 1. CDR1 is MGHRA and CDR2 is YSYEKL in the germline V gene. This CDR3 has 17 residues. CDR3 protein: CASSQEGLAGVTDTQYF. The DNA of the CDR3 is TGCGCCAGCAGCCAAGAGGGACTAGCGGGAGTCACAGATACGCAGTATTTT.

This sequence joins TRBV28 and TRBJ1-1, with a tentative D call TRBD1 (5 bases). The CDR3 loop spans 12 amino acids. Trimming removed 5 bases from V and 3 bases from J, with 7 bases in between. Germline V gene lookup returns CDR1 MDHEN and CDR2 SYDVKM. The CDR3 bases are TGTGCCAGCAGTCCGACAGACACTGAAGCTTTCTTT. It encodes CASSPTDTEAFF.

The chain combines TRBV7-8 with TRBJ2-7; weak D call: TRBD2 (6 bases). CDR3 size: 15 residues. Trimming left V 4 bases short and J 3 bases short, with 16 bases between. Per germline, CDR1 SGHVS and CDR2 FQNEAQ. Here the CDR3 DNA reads TGTGCCAGCAGCTCGTTGGGGGGAGTGGGCTACGAGCAGTACTTC. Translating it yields CASSSLGGVGYEQYF. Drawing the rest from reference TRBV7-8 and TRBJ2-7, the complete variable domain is GAGVSQSPRYKVAKRGQDVALRCDPISGHVSLFWYQQALGQGPEFLTYFQNEAQLDKSGLPSDRFFAERPEGSVSTLKIQRTQQEDSAVYLCASSSLGGVGYEQYFGPGTRLTVT.

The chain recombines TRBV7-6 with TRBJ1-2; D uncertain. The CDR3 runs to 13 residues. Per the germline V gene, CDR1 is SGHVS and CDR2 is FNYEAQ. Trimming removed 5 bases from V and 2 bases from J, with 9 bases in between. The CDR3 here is CASSQDFNYGYTF. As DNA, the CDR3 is TGTGCCAGCAGCCAGGATTTCAACTATGGCTACACCTTC.

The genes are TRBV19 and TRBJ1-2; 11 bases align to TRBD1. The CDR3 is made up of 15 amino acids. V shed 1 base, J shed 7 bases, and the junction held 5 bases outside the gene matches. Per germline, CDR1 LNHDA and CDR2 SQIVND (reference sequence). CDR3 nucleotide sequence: TGTGCCAGTAGTATAGCCGGACAGGGGGCGGGTGGCTACACCTTC. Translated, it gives CASSIAGQGAGGYTF.

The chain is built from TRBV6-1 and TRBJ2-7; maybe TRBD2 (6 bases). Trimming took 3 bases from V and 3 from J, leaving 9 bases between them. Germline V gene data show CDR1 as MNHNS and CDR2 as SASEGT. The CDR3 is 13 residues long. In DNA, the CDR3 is TGTGCCAGCAGTGATGGTAGCGGCTACGAGCAGTACTTC. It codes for CASSDGSGYEQYF.

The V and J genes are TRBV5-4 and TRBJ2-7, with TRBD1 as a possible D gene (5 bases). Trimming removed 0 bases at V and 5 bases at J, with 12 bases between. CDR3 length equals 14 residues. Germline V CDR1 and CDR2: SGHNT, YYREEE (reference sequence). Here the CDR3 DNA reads TGTGCCAGCAGCTTGGCTCAGGGTGGTAACGAGCAGTACTTC. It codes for CASSLAQGGNEQYF.